These 10 T cell receptor beta chains came from one sample sequenced in a study of T cells in Graves' hyperthyroidism and ophthalmopathy. The investigators amplified TCR beta CDR3 regions from RNA transcripts. The study used the HTBI primer set for a first-round RT-PCR of the TCR CDR3. MiXCR, applied by TCRdb to the multiplex PCR reads, yields one record per CDR3 protein. The table lists about 400,000 distinct CDR3 sequences, roughly 14% of them singletons. The sequenced material came from blood. The receptors originated from a man younger than 30 with Graves' ophthalmopathy.

This clonotype was seen ten or more times. The chain employs TRBV3-1 and TRBJ2-3; 9 positions match TRBD2. Germline values: CDR1 LGHDT, CDR2 YNNKEL (reference sequence). The CDR3 sequence is 16 residues long. The trim removed 0 bases at V and 5 bases at J, leaving 6 bases unmatched. The CDR3 DNA is TGTGCCAGCAGCCAAGATTGGGCGGGAGGGGTAGATACGCAGTATTTT. Translating gives CASSQDWAGGVDTQYF.

The table lists this clonotype with many counts. In nucleotides, the CDR3 is TGTGCCAGCAGCTCAGGGACATCGGAGACCCAGTACTTC. Protein sequence: CASSSGTSETQYF. The genes are TRBV5-8 and TRBJ2-5, with a possible D match to TRBD1 (6 bases). V was trimmed by 3 bases and J by 5 bases, leaving 11 bases between them. CDR1 is SGHTS, CDR2 YDEGEE, per germline. This CDR3 comprises 13 residues.

On this clonotype: Since a much larger clone is just one base distant, this may be a read error. The chain is built from TRBV30 and TRBJ1-5, with D possibly matching TRBD1 (5 bases). Germline V gene lookup returns CDR1 GTSNPN and CDR2 SVGIG (reference sequence). The CDR3 is made up of 13 amino acids. This CDR3 is CAWSVRGEQLQHF. The CDR3 DNA reads TGTGCCTGGAGTGTTCGGGGGGAACAGCTCCAGCATTTT. The full variable domain, its missing parts supplied by reference TRBV30 and TRBJ1-5, is SQTIHQWPATLVQPVGSPLSLECTVEGTSNPNLYWYRQAAGRGLQLLFYSVGIGQISSEVPQNLSASRPQDRQFILSSKKLLLSDSGFYLCAWSVRGEQLQHFGDGTRLSIL.

This clonotype was counted many times. The gene calls are TRBV11-3 and TRBJ1-2; 8 bases line up with TRBD1. The CDR3 is 14 residues long. The V and J ends lost 1 base and 4 bases, in that order; junction bases with no gene match: 2. CDR1 SGHNT and CDR2 YENEEA come from the germline V gene. The CDR3 is CASSLADRGYGYTF. DNA of the CDR3: TGTGCCAGCAGCTTAGCCGACAGGGGCTATGGCTACACCTTC.

The rearrangement joins TRBV20-1 to TRBJ2-5, with D possibly TRBD1 on 5 matching bases. There are 12 residues in the CDR3. V was cut by 4 bases and J by 5 bases, with 11 bases left in between. From germline, CDR1 is DFQATT and CDR2 SNEGSKA (reference sequence). CDR3 coding DNA: TGCAGTGCTACGACAGCAAAGGAGACCCAGTACTTC. Residues: CSATTAKETQYF.

This clonotype was counted ten times or more. The chain links TRBV24-1 to TRBJ2-5; tentative D call: TRBD1 (6 bases). This CDR3 spans 13 amino acids. V was trimmed by 6 bases and J by 3 bases, leaving 10 bases between them. From germline, CDR1 is KGHDR and CDR2 SFDVKD. CDR3 sequence (DNA): TGTGCCACCAGTCCTGGGGGCAAAGAGACCCAGTACTTC. Amino acids: CATSPGGKETQYF.

This clonotype was counted many times. J is TRBJ1-1 and V is TRBV6-1, with D uncertain. CDR3 length equals 12 residues. Germline V CDR1 and CDR2: MNHNS, SASEGT. The CDR3 DNA sequence: TGTGTCTCGGCCCCGAATGGGGCTGAAGCTTTCTTT. Translation: CVSAPNGAEAFF.

In nucleotides, the CDR3 is TGTGCCAGCAGTCGCTGGACAGGGAGTTTCGGACCCTACGAGCAGTACTTC. Its protein is CASSRWTGSFGPYEQYF. The V and J genes are TRBV12-3 or TRBV12-4 and TRBJ2-7; 8 bases line up with TRBD1. The CDR3 runs to 17 residues. V shed 5 bases and J 2 bases; nucleotides not matched to a gene: 14.

This rearrangement joins TRBV19 to TRBJ1-2, with 7 bases aligning to TRBD1. Germline V gene data show CDR1 as LNHDA and CDR2 as SQIVND (reference sequence). J gave up 4 bases and V 5 bases, and 7 bases lay outside the gene matches. The CDR3 extends over 14 amino acids. CDR3 DNA sequence: TGTGCCAGTAGTCCGAGGGGGCTCGGCTATGGCTACACCTTC. As protein: CASSPRGLGYGYTF.

The gene calls are TRBV5-8 and TRBJ2-7; 9 bases align to TRBD1. The germline V gene encodes CDR1 SGHTS and CDR2 YDEGEE. This CDR3 is 15 amino acids long. Trimming at V came to 3 bases and at J to 0 bases, leaving 4 bases not matched to a gene. As DNA, the CDR3 is TGTGCCAGCAGCTACCGGGACAGGGACTCCTACGAGCAGTACTTC. Its translation is CASSYRDRDSYEQYF.